These 30 T cell receptor beta chains share one sample of origin, sequenced in a study of cytomegalovirus exposure and HLA in healthy donors. Use of 60 Vbeta and 13 Jbeta primers characterized the PCR. TCRdb keeps only in-frame clones here, not all; method: immunoSEQ multiplex PCR. The sample records over 150,000 clones, about 76% being singletons. The sequencing input was PBMCs. The receptor source for this set is a man aged 30 to 45 in good health and CMV-seropositive.

The chain uses TRBV4-2 and TRBJ1-2; TRBD1 is a possible D gene (5 bases). CDR1 is LGHNA, CDR2 YNFKEQ, per germline. The CDR3 spans 14 residues. Trimming left V 2 bases short and J 3 bases short, with 10 bases between. The CDR3 reads CASSQTDTDYGYTF. In DNA, the CDR3 is TGTGCCAGCAGCCAAACGGACACAGACTATGGCTACACCTTC.

The chain recombines TRBV28 with TRBJ1-2; D gene uncertain. The CDR3 runs to 14 residues. Trimming stripped 1 base from V and 5 bases from J, with 11 bases between. Germline CDR1 MDHEN, CDR2 SYDVKM. Written as DNA, the CDR3 is TGTGCCAGCAGTTTATCCGCGGGAAATTATGGCTACACCTTC. It codes for CASSLSAGNYGYTF.

The chain carries TRBV4-2 and TRBJ1-5; D ambiguous. The V end was cut by 0 bases, the J end by 8 bases, with 11 bases between. The CDR3 consists of 14 residues. The germline CDR1 and CDR2 sequences are LGHNA and YNFKEQ. The CDR3 loop reads CASSQDYRQEPQHF. In DNA, the CDR3 is TGTGCCAGCAGCCAAGATTACCGTCAGGAGCCCCAGCATTTT.

J is TRBJ2-7 and V is TRBV27; 9 bases map to TRBD1. This CDR3 spans 15 amino acids. V shed 5 bases, J shed 3 bases, and the junction held 8 bases outside the gene matches. Germline V gene lookup returns CDR1 MNHEY and CDR2 SMNVEV (reference sequence). The CDR3 coding sequence is TGTGCCAGCAGTCCTTCCGGGACAGGGAACTACGAGCAGTACTTC. Translation: CASSPSGTGNYEQYF.

The chain recombines TRBV5-6 with TRBJ2-2; TRBD1 might be the D (5 bases). Per germline, CDR1 SGHDT and CDR2 YYEEEE. This CDR3 comprises 15 residues. The germline V and J ends were trimmed by 0 bases and 3 bases, with 9 bases remaining between them. CDR3 loop: CASSLAGSYTGELFF. In DNA, the CDR3 is TGTGCCAGCAGCTTGGCAGGGTCATACACCGGGGAGCTGTTTTTT.

The genes are TRBV10-1 and TRBJ2-2; tentative D call: TRBD2 (7 bases). With 2 bases removed from V and 5 bases from J, the gap between germline ends came to 15 bases. The CDR3 has 16 residues. Germline CDR1 is WNHNN and CDR2 is SYGVQD (reference sequence). The CDR3 region is CASSERGGRDTGELFF. The CDR3 coding sequence is TGCGCCAGCAGTGAGAGGGGGGGCCGGGATACCGGGGAGCTGTTTTTT.

V is TRBV2 and J is TRBJ2-3, with 13 bases fitting TRBD2. Losses at the gene ends were 4 bases for V and 5 bases for J; bases not matched to a gene: 9. CDR1 is SNHLY, CDR2 FYNNEI, per germline. There are 17 residues in the CDR3. CDR3 protein: CASSGTSGRGFGDTQYF. The CDR3 DNA is TGTGCCAGCAGTGGGACTAGCGGGAGAGGTTTTGGAGATACGCAGTATTTT.

This clone was detected only a few times. The V gene is TRBV16, the J gene TRBJ2-1, with D tentatively TRBD2 (6 bases). Germline lookup yields CDR1 KGHSY and CDR2 FQNENV. The CDR3 covers 14 residues. V was pared by 3 bases and J by 9 bases, with 15 bases between. This CDR3 is CASSHNGLSGEQFF. The CDR3 nucleotides are TGTGCCAGCAGCCATAACGGACTATCCGGTGAGCAGTTCTTC.

This rearrangement joins TRBV4-1 to TRBJ2-5; tentatively, D is TRBD2 (5 bases). CDR3 length: 14 residues. Per germline, CDR1 MGHRA and CDR2 YSYEKL. V dropped 0 bases and J dropped 6 bases, with 11 bases sitting between them. The CDR3 loop is CASSQDPGVKTQYF. CDR3 bases: TGCGCCAGCAGCCAAGATCCCGGGGTAAAGACCCAGTACTTC.

This clone turned up a few times. The chain links TRBV19 to TRBJ2-3, with D possibly matching TRBD1 (5 bases). V was clipped by 7 bases and J by 5 bases, with 7 bases between them. The CDR3 length is 11 residues. Germline V CDR1 and CDR2: LNHDA, SQIVND (reference sequence). The chain's CDR3 is CASTQGDTQYF. The CDR3 DNA follows: TGTGCCAGTACCCAGGGAGATACGCAGTATTTT.

The chain recombines TRBV7-2 with TRBJ1-2; D is unclear. This CDR3 region has 13 residues. With 2 bases removed from V and 0 bases from J, the gap between germline ends came to 4 bases. Germline loops: CDR1 SGHTA, CDR2 FQGNSA. In DNA form, the CDR3 reads TGTGCCAGCAGCTTAACTACTAACTATGGCTACACCTTC. Its protein is CASSLTTNYGYTF.

This clone showed up just a few times. The V gene is TRBV11-3, the J gene TRBJ2-1; TRBD1 aligns across 8 bases. The germline V gene has CDR1 SGHNT and CDR2 YENEEA. CDR3 size: 15 residues. V was pared by 5 bases and J by 2 bases, with 5 bases of the junction left unmatched. CDR3 DNA: TGTGCCAGCAGCCCTATCAGGGGGCCCTACAATGAGCAGTTCTTC. Its protein product is CASSPIRGPYNEQFF.

This clone was detected a few times. This chain links TRBV7-2 with TRBJ1-2; 11 bases align to TRBD1. The V gene end was trimmed by 10 bases and the J gene end by 6 bases; junction bases not matched to a gene: 10. This CDR3 contains 14 residues. Germline loops: CDR1 SGHTA, CDR2 FQGNSA. Written as DNA, the CDR3 is TGTGCCATCACCGCCGTGGACAGGGGGCATGGCTACACCTTC. As protein: CAITAVDRGHGYTF.

The chain combines TRBV27 with TRBJ1-1, with 9 bases identical to TRBD1. Germline assignment: CDR1 MNHEY and CDR2 SMNVEV (reference sequence). The V and J ends lost 7 bases and 4 bases, in that order; junction bases with no gene match: 7. The CDR3 runs to 14 residues. CDR3 DNA: TGTGCCAGCACTACGACAGGGGGAGGCACTGAAGCTTTCTTT. It is translated as CASTTTGGGTEAFF.

V and J are TRBV14 and TRBJ2-2; tentatively, D is TRBD2 (5 bases). Trimming took 3 bases from V and 5 from J, leaving 22 bases between them. The germline V gene has CDR1 SGHDN and CDR2 FVKESK. The CDR3 is 18 amino acids. This CDR3 reads CASSQPPSWNKLTGELFF. The CDR3 DNA follows: TGTGCCAGCAGCCAGCCACCTAGCTGGAATAAGTTAACCGGGGAGCTGTTTTTT.

This sequence joins TRBV4-1 and TRBJ2-5, with 15 positions matching TRBD2. This CDR3 comprises 19 residues. CDR1 is MGHRA, CDR2 YSYEKL, per germline. Trimming cost V 3 bases and J 4 bases; bases outside gene matches: 12. CDR3 residues: CASSQPLGTSGRLGETQYF. CDR3 coding DNA: TGCGCCAGCAGCCAGCCCCTTGGGACTAGCGGGAGGTTGGGAGAGACCCAGTACTTC.

This chain connects TRBV9 to TRBJ2-7; 7 bases line up with TRBD2. The CDR3 loop spans 15 amino acids. With V trimmed by 4 bases and J by 2 bases, 9 bases remained unmatched. Germline lookup yields CDR1 SGDLS and CDR2 YYNGEE. CDR3 region: CASSLEAGPTYEQYF. The CDR3 DNA sequence: TGTGCCAGCAGCTTAGAAGCGGGACCCACCTACGAGCAGTACTTC. Combining the CDR3 with reference TRBV9 and TRBJ2-7 gives the whole variable domain DSGVTQTPKHLITATGQRVTLRCSPRSGDLSVYWYQQSLDQGLQFLIQYYNGEERAKGNILERFSAQQFPDLHSELNLSSLELGDSALYFCASSLEAGPTYEQYFGPGTRLTVT.

The gene calls are TRBV18 and TRBJ1-3, with D unresolved. Trimming left V 3 bases short and J 2 bases short, with 20 bases between. Germline-derived CDR1 and CDR2 are KGHSH and LQKENI. The CDR3 totals 18 residues. For the CDR3, the DNA is TGTGCCAGCTCACCGACCACAATGGGGAGTGGGGCTGGAAACACCATATATTTT. The encoded protein is CASSPTTMGSGAGNTIYF.

The CDR3 bases are TGTGCCAGCGCTCCCCGGACAGGGAGAGAGACCCAGTACTTC. It translates to CASAPRTGRETQYF. The rearrangement uses TRBV7-2 and TRBJ2-5; 8 bases line up with TRBD1. This CDR3 region has 14 residues. Germline V gives CDR1 SGHTA, CDR2 FQGNSA. J was trimmed by 4 bases and V by 8 bases; bases with no gene match: 9. Using reference TRBV7-2 and TRBJ2-5 for the parts outside the CDR3, the full variable domain is GAGVSQSPSNKVTEKGKDVELRCDPISGHTALYWYRQSLGQGLEFLIYFQGNSAPDKSGLPSDRFSAERTGGSVSTLTIQRTQQEDSAVYLCASAPRTGRETQYFGPGTRLLVL.

V usage is TRBV5-4 and J usage is TRBJ2-4; D gene unclear. In germline, CDR1 is SGHNT, CDR2 YYREEE (reference sequence). With 0 bases removed from V and 6 bases from J, the gap between germline ends came to 16 bases. This CDR3 has 16 amino acids. The CDR3 nucleotides read TGTGCCAGCAGCTTGGACCCAACCAGTTCGATAAACATTCAGTACTTC. It translates to CASSLDPTSSINIQYF.

The rearrangement uses TRBV7-9 and TRBJ2-1; TRBD2 matches at 12 bases. Germline V CDR1 and CDR2: SEHNR, FQNEAQ (reference sequence). The CDR3 covers 16 residues. The V segment lost 4 bases and the J segment 8 bases; nucleotides outside the gene matches: 9. The CDR3, as DNA: TGTGCCAGCAGCTCAAGGACTAGCGGGGTGTTCTATGAGCAGTTCTTC. This gives the protein CASSSRTSGVFYEQFF.

The chain couples TRBV15 to TRBJ1-1, with a tentative D call TRBD1 (5 bases). CDR3 length equals 12 residues. CDR1 and CDR2 (germline): LNHNV, YYDKDF (reference sequence). V was shortened by 8 bases and J by 5 bases, with 12 bases between the two germline ends. CDR3 sequence: CATGGRGTEAFF. CDR3 nucleotide sequence: TGTGCCACCGGGGGGAGGGGTACTGAAGCTTTCTTT.

V is TRBV28 and J is TRBJ1-1; 7 bases match TRBD1. Per germline, CDR1 MDHEN and CDR2 SYDVKM. V lost 1 base to trimming and J lost 6 bases; unmatched junction nucleotides: 2. This CDR3 contains 13 residues. The CDR3 nucleotides read TGTGCCAGCAGTTTATATCAGGGGGCTGAAGCTTTCTTT. Amino acid sequence: CASSLYQGAEAFF.

This clone came up once. The chain links TRBV9 to TRBJ2-2, with 7 bases that match TRBD2. The CDR3 is 15 amino acids. In germline, CDR1 is SGDLS, CDR2 YYNGEE. Trimming took 2 bases from V and 6 from J; bases not matched to a gene: 7. CDR3 DNA: TGTGCCAGCAGCGTCTGGGCGACTAGCTCCGGGGAGCTGTTTTTT. Encoded protein: CASSVWATSSGELFF.

This chain joins TRBV5-4 and TRBJ2-1; 7 nucleotides agree with TRBD2. The CDR3 contains 15 residues. With V trimmed by 4 bases and J by 5 bases, 9 bases remained unmatched. Germline V gene sequence: CDR1 SGHNT, CDR2 YYREEE (reference sequence). For the CDR3, the DNA is TGTGCCAGCAGCCCCTTCGGGCTAGCGGACAATGAGCAGTTCTTC. Translating it yields CASSPFGLADNEQFF.

In DNA, the CDR3 is TGCGCCAGCAGCTTGACCGGGACACGCACAGATACGCAGTATTTT. It yields the protein CASSLTGTRTDTQYF. This chain uses TRBV5-1 with TRBJ2-3, with D perhaps matching TRBD1 (6 bases). Trimming pared 1 base from V and 1 base from J, leaving 10 bases between. Germline V gene sequence: CDR1 SGHRS, CDR2 YFSETQ. CDR3 size: 15 residues.

CDR3 residues: CASKRGFDTGELFF. Written as DNA, the CDR3 is TGTGCCAGCAAGCGGGGGTTCGACACCGGGGAGCTGTTTTTT. This sequence joins TRBV27 and TRBJ2-2; 8 nucleotides line up with TRBD2. The germline gives CDR1 MNHEY, CDR2 SMNVEV (reference sequence). V dropped 7 bases and J dropped 3; count of bases not matched to a gene: 4. The CDR3 covers 14 residues.

V is TRBV15 and J is TRBJ2-1, with TRBD1 matching 8 bases. Germline V gene lookup returns CDR1 LNHNV and CDR2 YYDKDF (reference sequence). Germline trimming cut 2 bases from V and 2 bases from J; bases unmatched to any gene: 2. This CDR3 is built from 15 residues. The CDR3 loop reads CATSRSDRAYNEQFF. DNA of the CDR3: TGTGCCACCAGCAGATCGGACAGGGCCTACAATGAGCAGTTCTTC.

The rearrangement links TRBV30 to TRBJ2-2; the match to TRBD2 covers 9 bases. After removal of 3 bases from V and 5 bases from J, the junction contained 13 bases not matched to a gene. This CDR3 region has 17 residues. Germline V lookup: CDR1 GTSNPN, CDR2 SVGIG (reference sequence). The DNA for the CDR3 is TGTGCCTGGAGACCCCGCATGAGCGGGAGGCCTACCGGGGAGCTGTTTTTT. This codes for CAWRPRMSGRPTGELFF.

This sequence joins TRBV29-1 and TRBJ2-2; TRBD2 might be the D (6 bases). V lost 7 bases and J 3 bases, leaving 6 bases between the germline ends. This CDR3 contains 11 residues. CDR1 and CDR2 from the germline V gene are SQVTM and ANQGSEA. The CDR3 coding sequence is TGCAGCGGGGGGGACACCGGGGAGCTGTTTTTT. Translating gives CSGGDTGELFF.